Sequencing of this T cell receptor beta chain was carried out in a study of T cells in pancreatic ductal adenocarcinoma. Using immunoSEQ multiplex PCR, the repertoire was profiled, and TCRdb retains in-frame clones only, with some absent. Of about 100,000 clones listed, over 90% are singletons. The selected patients with pancreatic ductal adenocarcinoma had surgery but no neoadjuvant therapy. The CDR3 runs to 13 residues. CDR1 and CDR2 from the germline V gene are LNHDA and SQIVND (reference sequence). The V gene lost 5 bases and the J gene lost 3 bases, with 10 bases spanning the gap. V gene TRBV19 combines with J gene TRBJ2-5, with a weak D call TRBD1 (6 bases). The sample was PBMCs. This TCR was recovered from a human donor with pancreatic ductal adenocarcinoma. The chain's CDR3 is CASSSTGEETQYF. The CDR3 nucleotides are TGTGCCAGTAGTTCGACAGGAGAAGAGACCCAGTACTTC.